This T cell receptor beta chain was sequenced in a study of T cell responses to AZD1222 COVID-19 vaccine. Points from the study as a whole: Epitopes outside B.1.351 and B.1.1.7 mutated regions reportedly drew nearly half of spike TCRs.

A single count supports this clone. The antigen remains undetermined. The table came from immunoSEQ multiplex PCR; TCRdb's copy has only in-frame clones and leaves some out. The sample contains about 70,000 clones, 87% of which appear only once. The receptor's source is an adult who received the AZD1222 COVID-19 vaccine. The starting material was peripheral blood, obtained 28 days after the second AZD1222 dose.

This CDR3 is CASRKTGSYEQYF. The CDR3 nucleotides are TGTGCCAGCAGGAAGACAGGATCCTACGAGCAGTACTTC. V gene TRBV12-3 or TRBV12-4 combines with J gene TRBJ2-7; D is perhaps TRBD1 (6 bases). The CDR3 contains 13 residues. Trimming took off 6 bases at V and 1 base at J, with 10 bases between the two ends.